Following are 16 T cell receptor beta chains from one sample sequenced in a study of shared T cell receptors in the human thymus. TCRdb keeps only in-frame clones here, not all; method: immunoSEQ multiplex PCR. The sample comprises hundreds of thousands of clones, roughly 74% of which are singletons, and about 0.013% rests with the top ten. The same specimen was also included in a second study, on human thymus T cells.

The specimen sequenced was thymocytes. Receptors were obtained from a boy under two years old with a congenital heart defect.

The J gene is TRBJ1-2, the V gene TRBV19; weak D call: TRBD1 (6 bases). Per the germline V gene, CDR1 is LNHDA and CDR2 is SQIVND (reference sequence). This CDR3 region has 13 residues. Trimming took off 5 bases at V and 7 bases at J, with 14 bases between the two ends. In DNA form, the CDR3 reads TGTGCCAGTAGTCCTCGGGGGGCGAGTGGCTACACCTTC. Its protein product is CASSPRGASGYTF.

The chain couples TRBV5-5 to TRBJ2-2; D is unresolved. The ends were cut back, 3 bases at V and 4 bases at J, with 13 bases in the middle. This CDR3 is built from 15 residues. Germline V gene lookup returns CDR1 SGHKS and CDR2 YYEKEE (reference sequence). The DNA of the CDR3 is TGTGCCAGCAGCTCGCGTGCCCCTGGCACCGGGGAGCTGTTTTTT. This encodes CASSSRAPGTGELFF.

The chain combines TRBV4-2 with TRBJ1-3; TRBD1 matches at 11 bases. CDR1 LGHNA and CDR2 YNFKEQ come from the germline V gene. V lost 2 bases, J lost 2 bases, and 5 bases stayed unmatched. The CDR3 has 17 residues. CDR3 bases: TGTGCCAGCAGCCAAAATCGGGACAGGGGGACTGGAAACACCATATATTTT. This gives the protein CASSQNRDRGTGNTIYF.

This clone has only a few counts. The chain combines TRBV12-2 with TRBJ2-7; the D segment call TRBD2 is taken from the table without a DNA check. TRBV12-2 is assigned pseudogene status. The CDR3 sequence is 11 residues long. CDR3 in DNA: TGTGCAAGTCGCTTAGGGGGACTAGGGAAGTTC. Translation gives CASRLGGLGKF.

The gene calls are TRBV4-3 and TRBJ2-7, with TRBD2 matching over 8 bases. Germline CDR1 LGHNA, CDR2 YSLEER. This CDR3 spans 17 amino acids. Unmatched junction bases numbered 9, after V lost 0 bases and J lost 2 bases. CDR3 protein: CASSQDRRREETYEQYF. The CDR3 region has the DNA TGCGCCAGCAGCCAAGATCGGCGGCGGGAGGAAACCTACGAGCAGTACTTC.

V usage is TRBV5-4 and J usage is TRBJ2-3; D is perhaps TRBD2 (6 bases). V gave up 4 bases and J gave up 3 bases, with 21 bases separating them. Germline-derived CDR1 and CDR2 are SGHNT and YYREEE (reference sequence). The CDR3 contains 17 residues. The chain's CDR3 is CASSLRISGSGTDTQYF. The CDR3 DNA is TGTGCCAGCAGCCTTCGAATCAGCGGGTCTGGGACAGATACGCAGTATTTT.

This rearrangement joins TRBV20-1 to TRBJ2-1; D gene uncertain. The CDR3 covers 11 residues. Germline V CDR1 and CDR2: DFQATT, SNEGSKA (reference sequence). The CDR3: CRATPHHEQFF. In DNA form, the CDR3 reads TGCAGGGCCACCCCACACCATGAGCAGTTCTTC.

The chain couples TRBV29-1 to TRBJ1-3; 9 nucleotides match TRBD1. CDR1 SQVTM and CDR2 ANQGSEA come from the germline V gene. The CDR3 has 14 residues. Trimming removed 4 bases from V and 4 bases from J; junction bases left unmatched: 5. The CDR3 loop reads CSVARGTGGNTIYF. The CDR3 bases are TGCAGCGTTGCCCGTGGGACAGGGGGAAACACCATATATTTT.

This clone was detected only once. CDR3 nucleotides: TGTGCCAGCAGCAAAGCAAACAGGGGTTCCTACGAGCAGTACTTC. Translation: CASSKANRGSYEQYF. This chain links TRBV11-3 with TRBJ2-7, with TRBD1 identical over 7 bases. Germline V gene sequence: CDR1 SGHNT, CDR2 YENEEA. The CDR3 loop spans 15 amino acids. Unmatched junction bases numbered 8, after V lost 5 bases and J lost 1 base.

V usage is TRBV7-9 and J usage is TRBJ2-7; D is uncertain. The V end lost 1 base, the J end lost 4 bases, and 11 bases lay between the germline ends. The CDR3 loop spans 14 amino acids. Per germline, CDR1 SEHNR and CDR2 FQNEAQ (reference sequence). The CDR3 here is CASSLVASGYEQYF. The CDR3 nucleotides are TGTGCCAGCAGCTTAGTGGCCTCCGGGTACGAGCAGTACTTC. Combining the CDR3 with reference TRBV7-9 and TRBJ2-7 gives the whole variable domain DTGVSQNPRHKITKRGQNVTFRCDPISEHNRLYWYRQTLGQGPEFLTYFQNEAQLEKSRLLSDRFSAERPKGSFSTLEIQRTEQGDSAMYLCASSLVASGYEQYFGPGTRLTVT.

The chain recombines TRBV5-1 with TRBJ2-3, with 14 nucleotides matching TRBD2. V shed 0 bases, J shed 4 bases, and the junction held 1 base outside the gene matches. Germline CDR1 and CDR2: SGHRS and YFSETQ. The CDR3 loop spans 16 amino acids. This CDR3 reads CASSLETSGRADTQYF. In DNA, the CDR3 is TGCGCCAGCAGCTTGGAGACTAGCGGGAGGGCAGATACGCAGTATTTT. The full variable domain, its missing parts supplied by reference TRBV5-1 and TRBJ2-3, is KAGVTQTPRYLIKTRGQQVTLSCSPISGHRSVSWYQQTPGQGLQFLFEYFSETQRNKGNFPGRFSGRQFSNSRSEMNVSTLELGDSALYLCASSLETSGRADTQYFGPGTRLTVL.

V and J are TRBV27 and TRBJ2-5, with TRBD2 identical over 9 bases. The CDR3 sequence is 14 residues long. V was pared by 9 bases and J by 5 bases, with 10 bases of the junction left unmatched. In germline, CDR1 is MNHEY, CDR2 SMNVEV (reference sequence). This chain's CDR3 is CARFAGGPTETQYF. CDR3 sequence (DNA): TGTGCCAGATTCGCGGGAGGGCCGACGGAGACCCAGTACTTC.

The chain carries TRBV5-1 and TRBJ2-5, with 8 bases identical to TRBD1. The J call may not be correct, given that the DNA end is closer to TRBJ2-7. Germline V lookup: CDR1 SGHRS, CDR2 YFSETQ. This CDR3 spans 17 amino acids. CDR3 amino acids: CASRSTGAETRGYEQYF. CDR3 DNA: TGCGCCAGCAGATCGACAGGGGCCGAGACCCGGGGGTACGAGCAGTACTTC.

V is TRBV5-6 and J is TRBJ2-7, with 12 bases fitting TRBD2. Germline-derived CDR1 and CDR2 are SGHDT and YYEEEE. V was clipped by 0 bases and J by 6 bases; unmatched bases: 10. This CDR3 has 17 amino acids. The CDR3 sequence is CASSLGGPSGRAPEQYF. The CDR3 nucleotides read TGTGCCAGCAGCTTGGGGGGGCCTAGCGGGAGGGCCCCCGAGCAGTACTTC. Full variable domain (rest looked up from reference TRBV5-6 and TRBJ2-7): DAGVTQSPTHLIKTRGQQVTLRCSPKSGHDTVSWYQQALGQGPQFIFQYYEEEERQRGNFPDRFSGHQFPNYSSELNVNALLLGDSALYLCASSLGGPSGRAPEQYFGPGTRLTVT.

V gene TRBV28 combines with J gene TRBJ2-7, with 7 bases that match TRBD1. Germline CDR1 is MDHEN and CDR2 is SYDVKM. The CDR3 totals 16 residues. V shed 2 bases and J 0 bases; nucleotides not matched to a gene: 7. CDR3: CASSLGDSRSSYEQYF. As DNA, the CDR3 is TGTGCCAGCAGTTTAGGGGACAGCCGGAGCTCCTACGAGCAGTACTTC. Complete variable domain (other parts from reference TRBV28 and TRBJ2-7): DVKVTQSSRYLVKRTGEKVFLECVQDMDHENMFWYRQDPGLGLRLIYFSYDVKMKEKGDIPEGYSVSREKKERFSLILESASTNQTSMYLCASSLGDSRSSYEQYFGPGTRLTVT.

On this clone itself: Its ends do not fully match the called genes, so a read error is possible. The genes are TRBV6-4 and TRBJ2-7, with D unresolved. The CDR3 covers 12 residues. Germline values: CDR1 MRHNA, CDR2 SNTAGT. Here the CDR3 DNA reads TGTGCCAGCACTGACATATACTACGAGCAGTACTTC. The encoded protein is CASTDIYYEQYF.